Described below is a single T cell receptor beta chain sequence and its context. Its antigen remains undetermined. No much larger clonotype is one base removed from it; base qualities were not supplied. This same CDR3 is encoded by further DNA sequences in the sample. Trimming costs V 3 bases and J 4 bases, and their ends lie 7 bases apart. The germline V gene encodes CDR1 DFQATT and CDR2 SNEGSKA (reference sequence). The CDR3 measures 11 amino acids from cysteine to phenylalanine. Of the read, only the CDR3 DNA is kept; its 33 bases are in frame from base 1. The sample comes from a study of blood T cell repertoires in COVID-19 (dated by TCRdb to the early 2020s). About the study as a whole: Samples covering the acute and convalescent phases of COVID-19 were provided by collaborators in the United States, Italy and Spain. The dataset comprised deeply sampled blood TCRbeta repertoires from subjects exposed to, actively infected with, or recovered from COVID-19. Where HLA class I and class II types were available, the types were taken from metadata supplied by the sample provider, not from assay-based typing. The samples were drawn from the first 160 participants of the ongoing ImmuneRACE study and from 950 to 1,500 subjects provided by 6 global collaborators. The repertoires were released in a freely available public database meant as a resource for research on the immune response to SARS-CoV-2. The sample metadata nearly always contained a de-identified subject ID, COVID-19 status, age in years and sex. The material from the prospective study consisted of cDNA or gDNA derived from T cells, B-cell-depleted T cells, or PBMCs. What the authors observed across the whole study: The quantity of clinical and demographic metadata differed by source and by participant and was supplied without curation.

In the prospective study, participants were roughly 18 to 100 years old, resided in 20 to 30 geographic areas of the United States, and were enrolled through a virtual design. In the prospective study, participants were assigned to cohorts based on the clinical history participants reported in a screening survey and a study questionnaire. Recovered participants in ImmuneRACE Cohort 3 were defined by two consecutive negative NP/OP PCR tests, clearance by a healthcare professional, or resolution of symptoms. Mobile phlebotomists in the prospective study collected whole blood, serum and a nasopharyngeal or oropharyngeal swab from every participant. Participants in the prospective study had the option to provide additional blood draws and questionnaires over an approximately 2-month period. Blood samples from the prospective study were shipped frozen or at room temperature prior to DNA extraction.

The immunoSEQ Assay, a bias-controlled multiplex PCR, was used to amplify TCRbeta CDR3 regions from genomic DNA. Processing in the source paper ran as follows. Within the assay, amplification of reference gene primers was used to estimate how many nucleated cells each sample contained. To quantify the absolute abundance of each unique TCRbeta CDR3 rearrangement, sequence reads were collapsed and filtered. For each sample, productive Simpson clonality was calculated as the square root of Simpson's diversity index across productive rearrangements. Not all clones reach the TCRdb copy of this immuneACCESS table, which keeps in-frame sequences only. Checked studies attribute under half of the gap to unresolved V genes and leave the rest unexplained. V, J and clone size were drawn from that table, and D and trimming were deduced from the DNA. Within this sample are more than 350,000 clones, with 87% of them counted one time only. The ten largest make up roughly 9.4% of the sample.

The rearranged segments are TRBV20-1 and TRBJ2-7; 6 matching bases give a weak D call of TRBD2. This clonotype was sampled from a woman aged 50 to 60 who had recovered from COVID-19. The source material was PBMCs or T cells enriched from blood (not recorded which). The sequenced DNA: TGCAGTGCTAGGGAGGGATACGAGCAGTACTTC. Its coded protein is CSAREGYEQYF.